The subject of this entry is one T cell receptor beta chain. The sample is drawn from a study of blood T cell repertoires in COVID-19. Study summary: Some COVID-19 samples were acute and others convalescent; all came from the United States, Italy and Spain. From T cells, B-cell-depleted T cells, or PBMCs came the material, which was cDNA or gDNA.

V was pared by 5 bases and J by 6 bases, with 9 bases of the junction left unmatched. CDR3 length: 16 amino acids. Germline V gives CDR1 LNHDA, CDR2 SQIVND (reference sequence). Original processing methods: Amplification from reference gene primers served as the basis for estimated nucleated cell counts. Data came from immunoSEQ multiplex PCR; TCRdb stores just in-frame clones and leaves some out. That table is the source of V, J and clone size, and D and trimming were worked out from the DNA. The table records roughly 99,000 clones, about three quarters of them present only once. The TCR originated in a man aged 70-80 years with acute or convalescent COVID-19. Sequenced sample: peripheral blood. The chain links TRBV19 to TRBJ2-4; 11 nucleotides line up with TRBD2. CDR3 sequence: CASSDLAGGLGNIQYF. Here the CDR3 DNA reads TGTGCCAGTAGTGACCTAGCGGGGGGTCTGGGAAACATTCAGTACTTC.